The 19 T cell receptor beta chains given below trace back to one sample, sequenced in a study of blood T cell repertoires in COVID-19. Clones were read by immunoSEQ multiplex PCR, and TCRdb kept only the in-frame ones, dropping some. The table lists roughly 150,000 clones, about 87% of them singletons. Material: peripheral blood. The source is a woman older than 75 with COVID-19, enrolled during active disease.

This chain uses TRBV15 with TRBJ1-1; 11 bases map to TRBD1. CDR3 length: 15 residues. Germline CDR1 and CDR2: LNHNV and YYDKDF (reference sequence). V gave up 6 bases and J gave up 4 bases; unmatched junction bases: 7. CDR3 sequence: CATSLRGTGGTEAFF. CDR3 coding DNA: TGTGCCACCAGTTTACGAGGGACAGGGGGCACTGAAGCTTTCTTT. Full variable domain (remainder filled in from reference TRBV15 and TRBJ1-1): DAMVIQNPRYQVTQFGKPVTLSCSQTLNHNVMYWYQQKSSQAPKLLFHYYDKDFNNEADTPDNFQSRRPNTSFCFLDIRSPGLGDTAMYLCATSLRGTGGTEAFFGQGTRLTVV.

The CDR3 region has the DNA TGCGCCAGCGCCGCGATGGCGGGCTCCTACAATGAGCAGTTCTTC. Translated, it gives CASAAMAGSYNEQFF. The gene calls are TRBV5-1 and TRBJ2-1; D might be TRBD2 (5 bases). Germline V gene data show CDR1 as SGHRS and CDR2 as YFSETQ. V lost 7 bases, J lost 0 bases, and 14 bases lay in between. CDR3 length equals 15 residues. The entire variable domain, with the rest obtained from reference TRBV5-1 and TRBJ2-1, is as follows: KAGVTQTPRYLIKTRGQQVTLSCSPISGHRSVSWYQQTPGQGLQFLFEYFSETQRNKGNFPGRFSGRQFSNSRSEMNVSTLELGDSALYLCASAAMAGSYNEQFFGPGTRLTVL.

J is TRBJ1-5 and V is TRBV20-1; maybe TRBD1 (5 bases). The CDR3 runs 14 residues. Trimming took 3 bases from V and 5 from J, leaving 14 bases between them. Germline CDR1 reads DFQATT; CDR2 reads SNEGSKA (reference sequence). CDR3 amino acids: CSASPREGDQPQHF. CDR3 sequence (DNA): TGCAGTGCTAGTCCCAGGGAGGGTGATCAGCCCCAGCATTTT.

J is TRBJ1-6 and V is TRBV19; D gene ambiguous. The CDR3 consists of 16 residues. Germline loops: CDR1 LNHDA, CDR2 SQIVND (reference sequence). Trimming took 5 bases from V and 5 from J, leaving 16 bases between them. The CDR3 nucleotides read TGTGCCAGTAGTTCCCTCGCCAGAACAGATAATTCACCCCTCCACTTT. Amino acid sequence: CASSSLARTDNSPLHF. Full variable domain (outside the CDR3, taken from reference TRBV19 and TRBJ1-6): DGGITQSPKYLFRKEGQNVTLSCEQNLNHDAMYWYRQDPGQGLRLIYYSQIVNDFQKGDIAEGYSVSREKKESFPLTVTSAQKNPTAFYLCASSSLARTDNSPLHFGNGTRLTVT.

The chain uses TRBV2 and TRBJ1-5; 9 nucleotides agree with TRBD1. The V gene's germline CDR1 is SNHLY and CDR2 FYNNEI. The CDR3 length is 14 residues. Trimming cost V 7 bases and J 5 bases; bases outside gene matches: 6. CDR3 region: CASKDRGLDQPQHF. The CDR3 DNA sequence: TGTGCCAGCAAAGACAGGGGGTTGGATCAGCCCCAGCATTTT.

This clone was observed once. V and J are TRBV27 and TRBJ2-1; weak D call: TRBD1 (7 bases). This CDR3 is 17 amino acids long. The V end lost 3 bases, the J end lost 7 bases, and 22 bases lay between the germline ends. Germline values: CDR1 MNHEY, CDR2 SMNVEV (reference sequence). The CDR3 DNA follows: TGTGCCAGCAGTTTGTCCCCTGGGTGGGCAGGGGGGAATGAGCAGTTCTTC. Protein: CASSLSPGWAGGNEQFF.

The CDR3 sequence: CASSLIPTGELFF. Here the CDR3 DNA reads TGTGCCAGCAGCTTAATTCCAACCGGGGAGCTGTTTTTT. This rearrangement joins TRBV7-2 to TRBJ2-2; D gene unclear. CDR3 length: 13 residues. CDR1 is SGHTA and CDR2 is FQGNSA in the germline V gene. V was clipped by 2 bases and J by 5 bases, with 6 bases between them. The complete variable domain, with remaining parts taken from reference TRBV7-2 and TRBJ2-2, reads GAGVSQSPSNKVTEKGKDVELRCDPISGHTALYWYRQSLGQGLEFLIYFQGNSAPDKSGLPSDRFSAERTGGSVSTLTIQRTQQEDSAVYLCASSLIPTGELFFGEGSRLTVL.

The chain has TRBV28 and TRBJ1-1; TRBD1 matches 7 bases. Germline CDR1 is MDHEN and CDR2 is SYDVKM. The CDR3 totals 12 residues. V shed 3 bases and J 10 bases; nucleotides not matched to a gene: 5. Here the CDR3 DNA reads TGTGCCAGCAGTTTGAGGCCAGGGGGAGCTTTCTTT. Encoded protein: CASSLRPGGAFF.

V gene TRBV6-6 combines with J gene TRBJ2-7; 9 nucleotides align to TRBD2. The CDR3 has 15 amino acids. The germline V gene has CDR1 MNHNY and CDR2 SVGAGI (reference sequence). V dropped 2 bases and J dropped 5; count of bases not matched to a gene: 7. The CDR3 DNA reads as TGTGCCAGCAGTTACGGCGGGGGGGTCTCGGACGAGCAGTACTTC. It specifies CASSYGGGVSDEQYF.

The sample holds a few counts of this clone. The rearrangement joins TRBV20-1 to TRBJ2-7, with TRBD2 matching over 9 bases. The junction had 11 bases not matched to a gene; V was cut back by 3 bases and J by 11 bases. The CDR3 extends over 13 amino acids. Germline V lookup: CDR1 DFQATT, CDR2 SNEGSKA (reference sequence). CDR3 in amino acids: CSASRGLALGEYF. The CDR3 DNA reads as TGCAGTGCTAGTAGGGGACTAGCATTGGGAGAGTACTTC.

This clone was observed once. The chain is built from TRBV5-1 and TRBJ2-5; 9 bases fit TRBD1. Germline V gives CDR1 SGHRS, CDR2 YFSETQ. This CDR3 has 15 residues. The V gene end was trimmed by 0 bases and the J gene end by 5 bases; junction bases not matched to a gene: 5. The DNA of the CDR3 is TGCGCCAGCAGCTTGGGGACAGGGGTCACCGAGACCCAGTACTTC. It specifies CASSLGTGVTETQYF.

This clone was observed a single time. The chain is built from TRBV4-2 and TRBJ2-3; 7 bases line up with TRBD2. The CDR3 sequence is 17 residues long. The V gene's germline CDR1 is LGHNA and CDR2 YNFKEQ. V shed 0 bases and J 2 bases; nucleotides not matched to a gene: 8. The CDR3 region is CASSQDPVAGYTDTQYF. The CDR3 DNA follows: TGTGCCAGCAGCCAAGATCCAGTAGCGGGCTACACAGATACGCAGTATTTT.

Regarding this clone: The sample holds other DNA sequences that translate to the same CDR3. This chain links TRBV12-3 or TRBV12-4 with TRBJ2-1, with D possibly matching TRBD2 (5 bases). This CDR3 comprises 12 residues. Trimming shortened V by 3 bases and J by 8 bases, and 8 bases separated the two germline ends. The DNA for the CDR3 is TGTGCCAGCAGTTTTAGAGGGCATGAGCAGTTCTTC. It yields the protein CASSFRGHEQFF.

This clone was recorded once. The chain has TRBV24-1 and TRBJ2-1; D is possibly TRBD1 (7 bases). Per the germline V gene, CDR1 is KGHDR and CDR2 is SFDVKD. The V gene lost 6 bases and the J gene lost 8 bases, with 28 bases spanning the gap. This CDR3 is built from 18 residues. This CDR3 is CATSCPPRQGPGGDEQFF. The DNA for the CDR3 is TGTGCCACCAGTTGCCCCCCGCGACAGGGTCCAGGAGGGGATGAGCAGTTCTTC.

The chain links TRBV19 to TRBJ1-5, with TRBD1 identical over 7 bases. The V gene end was trimmed by 7 bases and the J gene end by 0 bases; junction bases not matched to a gene: 12. CDR1 is LNHDA, CDR2 SQIVND, per germline (reference sequence). CDR3 length: 17 residues. The CDR3 is CASTRVGTEISNQPQHF. The CDR3 DNA reads TGTGCCAGTACCCGGGTGGGGACAGAAATTAGCAATCAGCCCCAGCATTTT. Full variable domain (rest looked up from reference TRBV19 and TRBJ1-5): DGGITQSPKYLFRKEGQNVTLSCEQNLNHDAMYWYRQDPGQGLRLIYYSQIVNDFQKGDIAEGYSVSREKKESFPLTVTSAQKNPTAFYLCASTRVGTEISNQPQHFGDGTRLSIL.

This chain links TRBV12-5 with TRBJ1-2; 10 bases are a match to TRBD1. The CDR3 sequence is 16 residues long. CDR1 and CDR2 from the germline V gene are LGHNT and FRNRAP. Trimming cost V 0 bases and J 7 bases; bases outside gene matches: 8. CDR3 coding DNA: TGTGCTAGTGGTTTGGTACGGGGACAGGGGTTTGGTGGCTACACCTTC. It translates to CASGLVRGQGFGGYTF.

The chain has TRBV5-1 and TRBJ2-7, with TRBD1 identical over 7 bases. The germline V gene has CDR1 SGHRS and CDR2 YFSETQ. The CDR3 totals 13 residues. V dropped 4 bases and J dropped 4; count of bases not matched to a gene: 5. The CDR3 nucleotides are TGCGCCAGCAGCCCTTCAGGGGGATACGAGCAGTACTTC. As protein: CASSPSGGYEQYF.

The chain combines TRBV19 with TRBJ1-3; the D gene is possibly TRBD1 (6 bases). V was trimmed by 8 bases and J by 0 bases, leaving 17 bases between them. This CDR3 is built from 16 residues. Germline V gene lookup returns CDR1 LNHDA and CDR2 SQIVND (reference sequence). CDR3 sequence: CASGGGARRSGNTIYF. CDR3 bases: TGTGCCAGTGGAGGGGGGGCCCGACGCTCTGGAAACACCATATATTTT.

This chain connects TRBV19 to TRBJ1-6; the D gene is possibly TRBD1 (5 bases). The V gene's germline CDR1 is LNHDA and CDR2 SQIVND (reference sequence). The V end lost 6 bases, the J end lost 7 bases, and 10 bases lay between the germline ends. The CDR3 extends over 13 amino acids. The DNA for the CDR3 is TGTGCCAGTAGGGTGGGGGGGAATTCACCCCTCCACTTT. As protein: CASRVGGNSPLHF.